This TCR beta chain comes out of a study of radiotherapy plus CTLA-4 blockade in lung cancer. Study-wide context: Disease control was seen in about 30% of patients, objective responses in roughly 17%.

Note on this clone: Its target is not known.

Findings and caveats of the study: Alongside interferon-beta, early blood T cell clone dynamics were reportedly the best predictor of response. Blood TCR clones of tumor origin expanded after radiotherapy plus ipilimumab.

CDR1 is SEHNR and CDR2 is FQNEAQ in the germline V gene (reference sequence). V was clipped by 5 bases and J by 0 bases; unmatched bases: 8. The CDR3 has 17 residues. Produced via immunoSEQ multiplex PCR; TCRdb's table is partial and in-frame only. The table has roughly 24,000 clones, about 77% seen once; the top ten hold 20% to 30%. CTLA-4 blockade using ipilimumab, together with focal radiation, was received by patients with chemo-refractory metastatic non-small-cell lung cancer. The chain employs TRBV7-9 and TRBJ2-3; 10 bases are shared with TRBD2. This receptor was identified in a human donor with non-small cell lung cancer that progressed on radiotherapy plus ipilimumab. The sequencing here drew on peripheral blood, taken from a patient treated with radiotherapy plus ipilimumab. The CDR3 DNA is TGTGCCAGCAGCCGGCGGCTAGCGGGAGTGAGCACAGATACGCAGTATTTT. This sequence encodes CASSRRLAGVSTDTQYF.